This is a list of T cell receptor beta chains from one sample in a study of regulatory T cells in long-lasting Graves disease. TCRdb reprocessed the multiplex PCR reads via MiXCR and lists one record per CDR3 protein. The sample records more than 300,000 distinct CDR3 sequences, less than 30% being singletons. Sample: peripheral blood mononuclear cells (PBMCs), taken when the disease was refractory, from a patient treated with antithyroid drugs. These TCRs come from a woman aged 40 to 50 with Graves disease. The CDR3 runs from the conserved cysteine through the conserved F or W.

j_call: TRBJ1-1
v_call: TRBV10-3
cdr3_length: 15
cdr3_aa: CAISESSRPNTEAFF

j_call: TRBJ1-1
v_call: TRBV11-1
cdr3_length: 14
cdr3_aa: CASSLTLTSTEAFF

j_call: TRBJ2-7
v_call: TRBV6-5
cdr3_length: 14
cdr3_aa: CASSFRDSAYEQYF

j_call: TRBJ2-1
v_call: TRBV7-3
cdr3_length: 13
cdr3_aa: CASSLKRVGEQFF

j_call: TRBJ2-6
v_call: TRBV29-1
cdr3_length: 19
cdr3_aa: CSVEDLGTGGDYGANVLTF

j_call: TRBJ1-5
v_call: TRBV2
cdr3_length: 15
cdr3_aa: CASSETARGNQPQHF

j_call: TRBJ2-1
v_call: TRBV27
cdr3_length: 13
cdr3_aa: CASSLSYGGEQFF

j_call: TRBJ1-5
v_call: TRBV20-1
cdr3_length: 13
cdr3_aa: CSASSGPNQPQHF

j_call: TRBJ2-7
v_call: TRBV5-1
cdr3_length: 15
cdr3_aa: CASSLGPGGGYEQYF

j_call: TRBJ2-5
v_call: TRBV15
cdr3_length: 14
cdr3_aa: CATSRDQEEETQYF

j_call: TRBJ1-6
v_call: TRBV27
cdr3_length: 13
cdr3_aa: CASSLSGNSPLHF

j_call: TRBJ2-5
v_call: TRBV3-1
cdr3_length: 13
cdr3_aa: CASSQGHQETQYF

j_call: TRBJ2-4
v_call: TRBV11-2
cdr3_length: 14
cdr3_aa: CASSHSWVKNIQYF

j_call: TRBJ1-5
v_call: TRBV9
cdr3_length: 15
cdr3_aa: CASSVGATSNQPQHF

j_call: TRBJ2-6
v_call: TRBV30
cdr3_length: 15
cdr3_aa: CAWSVAGSGANVLTF

j_call: TRBJ2-3
v_call: TRBV6-1
cdr3_length: 13
cdr3_aa: CASTMGNTDTQYF